This T cell receptor beta chain was sequenced in a study of OX40 agonist ivuxolimab in advanced cancers. Across the study: Ivuxolimab, which is an agonistic anti-OX40 (CD134) antibody, was administered to the patients. While on treatment, patients had intravenous ivuxolimab at 0.01 to 10 mg/kg every 2 weeks. Hepatocellular carcinoma, melanoma, renal cell or head and neck cancer affected the dose-escalation patients.

Only in-frame clones appear in the TCRdb table, and some are missing; sequencing was by immunoSEQ multiplex PCR. Here the sample spans more than 10,000 clones, 80% to 90% being singletons. Patients with a history of autoimmune disease or on systemic immunosuppression were excluded. The origin of this receptor is an adult with an advanced solid tumor such as melanoma, head and neck, liver or kidney cancer. Sample: CD4+ or CD8+ T cells sorted from blood, taken in a trial of the OX40 agonist ivuxolimab.

The CDR3 loop reads CASSLGSILTIQYF. CDR3 coding DNA: TGTGCCAGCAGCTTGGGGTCGATTCTTACCATTCAGTACTTC. The chain has TRBV7-9 and TRBJ2-4; D ambiguous. Germline values: CDR1 SEHNR, CDR2 FQNEAQ (reference sequence). Trimming stripped 3 bases from V and 9 bases from J, with 15 bases between. CDR3 length: 14 amino acids.